This T cell receptor beta chain was recorded in a study of T cell responses to AZD1222 COVID-19 vaccine. Study-wide results and limits: The donor group comprised mostly white British people and more females; the analysis possibly underestimated clonal diversity. Per reports, nearly half of all spike-specific TCRs target regions that are unmutated in variants. Researchers report vaccine-associated CD4 TCRs spanning spike, with dominance at 160-218 and 743-854.

Libraries were prepared by immunoSEQ multiplex PCR; TCRdb keeps only in-frame clonotypes and omits some of them. Of tens of thousands of clones in the sample, approximately 82% are singletons; the top ten hold 20%. CDR3 length: 18 amino acids. Germline CDR1 MGHRA, CDR2 YSYEKL. V trimming: 4 bases; J trimming: 4 bases; junction bases outside the gene matches: 14. Details on this clone: No antigen is known for it.

The rearrangement links TRBV4-1 to TRBJ2-1; 9 bases agree with TRBD2. The receptor was derived from an adult in good health. Specimen: peripheral blood, collected on day 0 of AZD1222 vaccination. CDR3 amino acids: CASSRLAGVIPGYNEQFF. For the CDR3, the DNA is TGCGCCAGCAGCCGATTAGCGGGAGTTATTCCCGGGTACAATGAGCAGTTCTTC.